One sample yielded the 5 T cell receptor beta chains listed below, sequenced in a study of CD8 T cells in ankylosing spondylitis. In TCRdb, the 5' RACE reads were re-called with MiXCR into one record per CDR3 protein. The repertoire consists of under 550,000 distinct CDR3 sequences, with roughly a quarter occurring once and the leading ten covering 0.89%. Findings and limits, study-wide: Characteristic, it appeared, of ankylosing spondylitis blood was a TCR beta motif of seven or eight highly homologous variants.

For these receptors, no antigen is known. The sequenced material came from blood, either unsorted or a sorted T cell fraction (not recorded which). These receptor sequences come from a male donor with ankylosing spondylitis.

The chain combines TRBV20-1 with TRBJ2-7; weak D call: TRBD2 (9 bases). V shed 0 bases and J shed 3 bases, with 21 bases lying between them. The germline CDR1 and CDR2 sequences are DFQATT and SNEGSKA (reference sequence). The CDR3 totals 17 residues. The CDR3 region is CSARDPASGTGNYEQYF. The CDR3 coding sequence is TGCAGTGCTAGAGATCCAGCTAGCGGGACAGGAAACTACGAGCAGTACTTC.

Ten or more counts support this clonotype. V usage is TRBV29-1 and J usage is TRBJ2-7; TRBD2 might be the D (6 bases). V was clipped by 3 bases and J by 4 bases, with 7 bases between them. The CDR3 is made up of 11 amino acids. CDR1 and CDR2 from the germline V gene are SQVTM and ANQGSEA. The CDR3 is CSVEEGYEQYV. CDR3 DNA sequence: TGCAGCGTTGAGGAGGGATACGAGCAGTACGTC.

This clonotype has a count of ten or more. The gene calls are TRBV7-2 and TRBJ1-5, with 12 bases aligning to TRBD1. The CDR3 loop spans 16 amino acids. Germline V gene sequence: CDR1 SGHTA, CDR2 FQGNSA. With V trimmed by 5 bases and J by 7 bases, 9 bases remained unmatched. In DNA form, the CDR3 reads TGTGCCAGCAGCCTCCGGGCCGGGACAGGGGGCCAGCCCCAGCATTTT. It specifies CASSLRAGTGGQPQHF.

This chain links TRBV12-3 or TRBV12-4 with TRBJ2-1, with 15 bases identical to TRBD2. V lost 5 bases, J lost 4 bases, and 6 bases stayed unmatched. The CDR3 is 17 amino acids. CDR3 sequence (DNA): TGTGCCAGCAGTCCCGGACTAGCGGGAGGGACGTACAATGAGCAGTTCTTC. Its protein is CASSPGLAGGTYNEQFF.

The chain combines TRBV11-3 with TRBJ1-1; a possible D gene is TRBD1 (5 bases). The length of the CDR3 is 15 residues. V shed 0 bases and J shed 6 bases, with 14 bases lying between them. CDR1 SGHNT and CDR2 YENEEA come from the germline V gene. The DNA for the CDR3 is TGTGCCAGCAGCTTAGATGGGGGAAGGGGCGCTGAAGCTTTCTTT. It yields the protein CASSLDGGRGAEAFF.